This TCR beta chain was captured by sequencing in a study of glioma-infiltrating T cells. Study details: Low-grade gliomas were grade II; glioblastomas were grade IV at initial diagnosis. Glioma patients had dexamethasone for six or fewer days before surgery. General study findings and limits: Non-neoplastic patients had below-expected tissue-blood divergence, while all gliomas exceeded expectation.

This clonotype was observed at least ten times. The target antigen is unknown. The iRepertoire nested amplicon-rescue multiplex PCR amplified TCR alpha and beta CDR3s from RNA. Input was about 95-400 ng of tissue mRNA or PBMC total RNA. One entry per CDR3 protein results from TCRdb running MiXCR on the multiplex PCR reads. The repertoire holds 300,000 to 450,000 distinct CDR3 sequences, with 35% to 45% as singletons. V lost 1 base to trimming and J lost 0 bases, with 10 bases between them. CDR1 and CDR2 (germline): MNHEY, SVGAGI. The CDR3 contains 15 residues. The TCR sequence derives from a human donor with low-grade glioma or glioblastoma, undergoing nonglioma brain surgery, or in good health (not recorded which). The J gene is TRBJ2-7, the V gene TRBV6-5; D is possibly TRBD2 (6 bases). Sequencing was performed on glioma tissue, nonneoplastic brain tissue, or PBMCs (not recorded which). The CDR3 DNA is TGTGCCAGCAGTTACTGGGCCGGGAGCTCCTACGAGCAGTACTTC. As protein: CASSYWAGSSYEQYF.